Listed below are T cell receptor beta chains from one sample, sequenced in a study of monozygotic twins with inflammatory bowel disease. TCRdb re-called the 5' RACE reads and shows each CDR3 protein once, DNA omitted. Its clone listing holds roughly 320,000 distinct CDR3 sequences. The sequencing sample was made of blood. Receptor source: a human donor with ulcerative colitis or Crohn's disease, or a healthy co-twin of an affected twin (not recorded which). CDR3s include the opening cysteine and the closing phenylalanine or tryptophan.

V: TRBV7-2; J: TRBJ1-5; length: 14; CDR3: CASSLGGLNQPQHF
V: TRBV14; J: TRBJ2-3; length: 15; CDR3: CASRKAGATTDTQYF
V: TRBV5-5; J: TRBJ2-1; length: 15; CDR3: CASSIGGQGSNEQFF
V: TRBV5-8; J: TRBJ1-5; length: 17; CDR3: CASSLAEGPFWNQPQHF
V: TRBV28; J: TRBJ1-2; length: 14; CDR3: CASRRRGASYGYTF
V: TRBV7-2; J: TRBJ1-5; length: 17; CDR3: CASSFGIGTRRDQPQHF
V: TRBV9; J: TRBJ1-4; length: 14; CDR3: CASSGRESSEKLFF
V: TRBV6-5; J: TRBJ1-4; length: 14; CDR3: CASSYRAHNEKLFF
V: TRBV6-1; J: TRBJ2-3; length: 14; CDR3: CASSHRPIVDTQYF
V: TRBV10-3; J: TRBJ1-4; length: 14; CDR3: CATRSGGSNEKLFF
V: TRBV12-3/TRBV12-4; J: TRBJ1-3; length: 15; CDR3: CASSRREGRGNTIYF
V: TRBV30; J: TRBJ2-5; length: 13; CDR3: CAWGTGFQETQYF
V: TRBV29-1; J: TRBJ1-1; length: 17; CDR3: CSVEGQGARLSGTEAFF
V: TRBV12-3/TRBV12-4; J: TRBJ1-1; length: 14; CDR3: CASSFSGMNTEAFF
V: TRBV5-5; J: TRBJ1-5; length: 13; CDR3: CASSLDSDQPQHF
V: TRBV29-1; J: TRBJ1-6; length: 11; CDR3: CSVGDNSPLHF
V: TRBV21-1; J: TRBJ2-7; length: 13; CDR3: CASSKFGGYEQYF
V: TRBV7-2; J: TRBJ1-4; length: 13; CDR3: CASSTPGGGKLFF
V: TRBV5-6; J: TRBJ2-2; length: 15; CDR3: CASSHLTSLSGELFF
V: TRBV12-3/TRBV12-4; J: TRBJ1-4; length: 14; CDR3: CASSLVGGDEKLFF
V: TRBV24-1; J: TRBJ2-3; length: 15; CDR3: CATIFGQGAEDTQYF